The clone carrying this T cell receptor (beta chain) was counted a few times. Its target is unknown. Generated by immunoSEQ multiplex PCR, the TCRdb table keeps only in-frame clones and is missing some. The sample lists about 35,000 clones, around 92% occurring once. This sample is part of a study of OX40 agonist ivuxolimab in advanced cancers. Study background: The dose-escalation cohort had hepatocellular carcinoma, melanoma, renal cell or head and neck cancer. Study-level results: No determination was made of the antigen specificity of the expanded peripheral T cells.

Source: CD4+ or CD8+ T cells sorted from blood, taken in a trial of the OX40 agonist ivuxolimab. The sequence came from an adult with an advanced solid tumor such as melanoma, head and neck, liver or kidney cancer.

This CDR3 is CASSPNWGVETQYF. CDR3 sequence (DNA): TGTGCCAGCAGCCCTAATTGGGGCGTAGAGACCCAGTACTTC. The rearrangement links TRBV9 to TRBJ2-5; D may be TRBD1 (5 bases). CDR1 is SGDLS, CDR2 YYNGEE, per germline. V gave up 4 bases and J gave up 4 bases, with 14 bases separating them. This CDR3 is built from 14 residues.